This TCR beta chain was recovered during a study of Ad26.COV2.S vaccination and SARS-CoV-2 variants. As to treatment: around 19 received Ad26.COV2.S at low or high dose, single or two shots; 5 received placebo; per-sample allocation not given. Following the first vaccine or placebo injection, samples were taken on day 63. Wuhan-strain SARS-CoV-2 spike was expressed by the Ad26 vector that made up the vaccine. The assay was immunoSEQ multiplex PCR, and TCRdb's table has in-frame clones only and misses some. The sample lists a few hundred thousand clones, 83% occurring once. Regarding the study as a whole: Spike-specific CD8+ and CD4+ T cell responses reportedly showed substantial breadth after vaccination.

The germline V gene encodes CDR1 LNHNV and CDR2 YYDKDF (reference sequence). CDR3 size: 15 residues. V was shortened by 8 bases and J by 0 bases, with 14 bases between the two germline ends. This clone was seen more than once but under ten times. The antigen is undetermined. The chain carries TRBV15 and TRBJ1-3; tentatively, D is TRBD1 (5 bases). This clonotype was sampled from a person between 18 and 60 years old who received the Ad26.COV2.S COVID-19 vaccine or a placebo. Sequences were derived from peripheral blood, sampled in a trial of Ad26.COV2.S vaccine versus placebo. The CDR3 reads CATAPRGSSGNTIYF. The CDR3 DNA follows: TGTGCCACCGCCCCCCGGGGGTCCTCTGGAAACACCATATATTTT.